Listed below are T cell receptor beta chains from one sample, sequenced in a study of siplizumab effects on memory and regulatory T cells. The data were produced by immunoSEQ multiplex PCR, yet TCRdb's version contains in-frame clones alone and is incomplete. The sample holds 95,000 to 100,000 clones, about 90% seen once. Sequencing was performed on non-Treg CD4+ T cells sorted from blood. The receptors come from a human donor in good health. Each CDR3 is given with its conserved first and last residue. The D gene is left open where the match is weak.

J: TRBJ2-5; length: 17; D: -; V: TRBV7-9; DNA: TGTGCCAGCAGCTTAGGCGGTGCGATCGGTTCCCAAGAGACCCAGTACTTC; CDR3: CASSLGGAIGSQETQYF
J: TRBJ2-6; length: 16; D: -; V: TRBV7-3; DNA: TGTGCCAGCAGCCCGAGACGCGTCTCTGGGGCCAACGTCCTGACTTTC; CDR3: CASSPRRVSGANVLTF
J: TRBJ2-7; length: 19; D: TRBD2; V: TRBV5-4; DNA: TGTGCCAGCAGCTTAAAGGTACTGAGCGGGAGGCCCCTCGGCTACGAGCAGTACTTC; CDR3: CASSLKVLSGRPLGYEQYF
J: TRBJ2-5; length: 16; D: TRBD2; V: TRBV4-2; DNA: TGTGCCAGCAGCCCCTCGAAGCGGGAGGGAGGAGAGACCCAGTACTTC; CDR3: CASSPSKREGGETQYF
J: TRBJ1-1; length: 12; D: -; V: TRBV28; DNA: TGTGCCAGTCAGGAACTAAACACTGAAGCTTTCTTT; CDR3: CASQELNTEAFF
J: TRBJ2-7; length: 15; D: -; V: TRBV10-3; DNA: TGTGCCATCAGTGGAATCTTAAGTCAAGTATACGAGCAGTACTTC; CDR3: CAISGILSQVYEQYF
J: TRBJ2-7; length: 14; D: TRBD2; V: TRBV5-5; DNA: TGTGCCAGCAGTCCCCTAGCGGGCAACTACGAGCAGTACTTC; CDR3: CASSPLAGNYEQYF
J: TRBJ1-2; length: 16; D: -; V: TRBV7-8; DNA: TGTGCCAGCAGCTTAACTGTGACAGAGCTTACAGGTGGCTACACCTTC; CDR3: CASSLTVTELTGGYTF
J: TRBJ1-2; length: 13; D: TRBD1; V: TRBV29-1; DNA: TGCAGCGTTGTCGGACAGGGATCCGCCAGCTACACCTTC; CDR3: CSVVGQGSASYTF
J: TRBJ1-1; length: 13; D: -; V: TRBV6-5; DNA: TGTGCCACCCATGTGACGGGGAACACTGAAGCTTTCTTT; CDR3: CATHVTGNTEAFF
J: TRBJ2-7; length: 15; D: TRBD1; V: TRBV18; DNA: TGTGCCAGCTCCCCTCTGGGACAGGGATTCTACGAGCAGTACTTC; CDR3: CASSPLGQGFYEQYF
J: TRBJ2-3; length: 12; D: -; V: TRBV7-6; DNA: TGTGCCAGCAGCCTAACTAGTAATACGCAGTATTTT; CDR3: CASSLTSNTQYF